The text below deals with one T cell receptor beta chain. Profiled with immunoSEQ multiplex PCR; TCRdb holds only in-frame clones, not every one. Among 350,000 to 450,000 clones listed, approximately 92% were seen once. This record comes from a study of Ad26.COV2.S vaccination and SARS-CoV-2 variants. The CDR3 spans 13 residues. Trimming shortened V by 3 bases and J by 2 bases, and 8 bases separated the two germline ends. Per germline, CDR1 SGHDT and CDR2 YYEEEE. As to treatment: 15 to 20 received Ad26.COV2.S at low or high dose, single or two shots; roughly five received placebo; per-sample allocation not given. The study sampled participants on day 63 after the first vaccine or placebo injection. This person who donated was an adult of 18-55 years in Boston.

Sequencing was performed on peripheral blood, taken in a trial of Ad26.COV2.S vaccine versus placebo. The receptor comes from a person aged 18-65 years who received the Ad26.COV2.S COVID-19 vaccine or a placebo. The rearrangement links TRBV5-6 to TRBJ1-2, with a weak D call TRBD1 (6 bases). The chain's CDR3 is CASSWDINYGYTF. CDR3 nucleotides: TGTGCCAGCAGCTGGGACATCAACTATGGCTACACCTTC.